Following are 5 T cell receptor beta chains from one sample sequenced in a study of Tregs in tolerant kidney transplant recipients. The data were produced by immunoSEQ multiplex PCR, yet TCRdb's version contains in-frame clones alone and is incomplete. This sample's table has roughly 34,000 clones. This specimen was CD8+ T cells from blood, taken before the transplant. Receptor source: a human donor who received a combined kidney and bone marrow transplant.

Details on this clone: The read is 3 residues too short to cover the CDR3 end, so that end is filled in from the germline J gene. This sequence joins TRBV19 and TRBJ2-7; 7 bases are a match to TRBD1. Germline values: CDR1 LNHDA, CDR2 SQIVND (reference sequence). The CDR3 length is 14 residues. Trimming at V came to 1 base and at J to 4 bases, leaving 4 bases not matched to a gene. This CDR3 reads CASSIGHRGYEQYF. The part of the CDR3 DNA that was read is TGTGCCAGTAGTATAGGCCACAGGGGATACGAG.

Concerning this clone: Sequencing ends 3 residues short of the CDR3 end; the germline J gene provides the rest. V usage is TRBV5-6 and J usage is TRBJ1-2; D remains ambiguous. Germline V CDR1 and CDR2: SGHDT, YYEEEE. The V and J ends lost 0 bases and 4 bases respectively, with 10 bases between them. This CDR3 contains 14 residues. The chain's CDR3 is CASSLDGSGYGYTF. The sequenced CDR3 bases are TGTGCCAGCAGCTTGGATGGGTCAGGCTATGGC.

The CDR3: CASSSNPGGTEAFF. The sequenced part of the CDR3 DNA is TGTGCCAGTAGTAGTAATCCAGGGGGCACTGAA. The V and J genes are TRBV19 and TRBJ1-1; 7 positions agree with TRBD1. From the germline J gene comes the end of the CDR3, since the read stops 3 residues before it. In germline, CDR1 is LNHDA, CDR2 SQIVND (reference sequence). There are 14 residues in the CDR3. V gave up 4 bases and J gave up 4 bases; unmatched junction bases: 6.

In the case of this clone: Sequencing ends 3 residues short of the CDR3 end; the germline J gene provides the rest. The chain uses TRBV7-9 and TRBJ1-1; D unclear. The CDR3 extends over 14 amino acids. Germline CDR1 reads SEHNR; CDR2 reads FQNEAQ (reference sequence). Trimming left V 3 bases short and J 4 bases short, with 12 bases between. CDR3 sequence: CASSFNSPTTEAFF. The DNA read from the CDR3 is TGTGCCAGCAGCTTTAATAGCCCAACCACTGAA.

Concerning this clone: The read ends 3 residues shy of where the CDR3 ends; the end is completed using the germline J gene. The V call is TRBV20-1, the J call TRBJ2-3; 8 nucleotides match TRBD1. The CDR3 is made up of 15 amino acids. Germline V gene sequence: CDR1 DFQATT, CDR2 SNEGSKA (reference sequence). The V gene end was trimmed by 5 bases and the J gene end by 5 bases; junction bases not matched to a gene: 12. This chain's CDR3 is CSAQQGGISGDTQYF. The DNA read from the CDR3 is TGCAGTGCTCAACAGGGGGGTATTAGCGGAGATACG.